The 14 T cell receptor beta chains presented below share a single source sample, sequenced in a study of monozygotic twins with inflammatory bowel disease (dated by TCRdb to 2018 to 2020). To prepare the library, 5' RACE was applied. Sequencing took place on an Illumina HiSeq 2500. The reads were reprocessed in TCRdb, with one entry per CDR3 protein sequence and no accompanying DNA. This sample's listing comprises approximately 400,000 distinct CDR3 sequences. The top ten clones comprise around 2.3% of the sample. The sample taken for sequencing was blood. The receptors shown here come from a human donor with ulcerative colitis or Crohn's disease, or a healthy co-twin of an affected twin (not recorded which).

The chain links TRBV7-2 to TRBJ2-2; TCRdb returns TRBD1, unconfirmable since there is no DNA. This CDR3 is built from 17 residues. Germline CDR1 is SGHTA and CDR2 is FQGNSA. The CDR3: CASTKRGTAANTGELFF.

The chain carries TRBV5-5 and TRBJ1-6; the TCRdb call, TRBD1, lacks DNA for checking. The CDR3 length is 14 residues. CDR1 and CDR2 (germline): SGHKS, YYEKEE (reference sequence). The CDR3 loop is CASSWITGDSPLHF.

This chain uses TRBV6-5 with TRBJ2-7. Germline CDR1 and CDR2: MNHEY and SVGAGI. This CDR3 has 12 amino acids. Here the CDR3 reads CASTSPAYEQYF.

The chain employs TRBV12-3 or TRBV12-4 and TRBJ2-3. This CDR3 contains 13 residues. CDR3 in amino acids: CASIWDNTDTQYF.

The chain uses TRBV12-5 and TRBJ2-1; the TCRdb D gene call, TRBD2, has no DNA to confirm it. CDR1 and CDR2 from the germline V gene are LGHNT and FRNRAP. The CDR3 has 13 amino acids. CDR3 in amino acids: CASGLGLENEQFF.

This chain joins TRBV5-6 and TRBJ2-5; TCRdb's D gene call, TRBD1, goes unchecked for lack of DNA. The CDR3 totals 14 residues. CDR1 and CDR2 from the germline V gene are SGHDT and YYEEEE. CDR3 in amino acids: CASSTQRGGETQYF.

The gene calls are TRBV7-3 and TRBJ2-1; as DNA is missing, the TRBD2 call by TCRdb cannot be tested. CDR3 size: 15 residues. From germline, CDR1 is SGHTA and CDR2 FQGTGA. The CDR3 region is CASSRGTSAHNEQFF.

CDR3 sequence reads: CAISGDREKLFF. The genes are TRBV10-3 and TRBJ1-4. The CDR3 runs 12 residues. Per the germline V gene, CDR1 is ENHRY and CDR2 is SYGVKD.

V usage is TRBV18 and J usage is TRBJ1-1. CDR3 length: 14 residues. Germline V gene lookup returns CDR1 KGHSH and CDR2 LQKENI. The CDR3 loop is CASSPSSLGTEAFF.

The chain has TRBV7-2 and TRBJ2-3. Germline V gene lookup returns CDR1 SGHTA and CDR2 FQGNSA. The CDR3 is made up of 15 amino acids. CDR3 sequence: CASSLVGLATDTQYF.

This chain connects TRBV24-1 to TRBJ2-1; no DNA is available, so the TRBD2 call from TCRdb remains unchecked. The CDR3 is made up of 16 amino acids. CDR1 and CDR2 (germline): KGHDR, SFDVKD. This chain's CDR3 is CATSDSLAATYNEQFF.

This chain uses TRBV7-9 with TRBJ2-1; the D call of TRBD2 rests on TCRdb alone, since no DNA is present to check it. The V gene's germline CDR1 is SEHNR and CDR2 FQNEAQ (reference sequence). The CDR3 has 14 residues. The CDR3 sequence is CASSSVGIREEQFF.

The genes are TRBV6-2 or TRBV6-3 and TRBJ1-1. There are 15 residues in the CDR3. Germline V lookup: CDR1 MNHEY, CDR2 SVGEGT. CDR3 loop: CAALGGRPKGSEAFF.

The chain has TRBV7-2 and TRBJ2-3; TCRdb calls TRBD1, which cannot be checked without DNA. The CDR3 runs to 16 residues. From germline, CDR1 is SGHTA and CDR2 FQGNSA. This CDR3 is CASSGSGGAITDTQYF.